One and the same sample provided the 23 T cell receptor beta chains below, sequenced in a study of cytomegalovirus exposure and HLA in healthy donors. PCR primers comprised 60 Vbeta and 13 Jbeta primers. Profiling relied on immunoSEQ multiplex PCR, and the TCRdb table lists in-frame clones only, not all of them. Here the sample spans around 100,000 clones, about four fifths being singletons. The specimen sequenced was PBMCs. These receptor sequences come from a female donor in good health and CMV-seropositive.

There are a few counts of this clone. This chain joins TRBV16 and TRBJ2-5, with 11 positions matching TRBD2. The J call is uncertain, as TRBJ2-7 better fits the DNA end. The germline CDR1 and CDR2 sequences are KGHSY and FQNENV. This CDR3 has 15 amino acids. CDR3 in amino acids: CASSRPGTSGYEQYF. The CDR3 nucleotides read TGTGCCAGCAGCCGGCCCGGGACTAGCGGATACGAGCAGTACTTC.

V gene TRBV7-8 combines with J gene TRBJ1-6; the match to TRBD1 covers 7 bases. CDR3 length: 16 residues. V dropped 0 bases and J dropped 3; count of bases not matched to a gene: 2. Per the germline V gene, CDR1 is SGHVS and CDR2 is FQNEAQ. The CDR3 sequence is CASSLATGNYNSPLHF. The CDR3 DNA reads as TGTGCCAGCAGCTTAGCGACAGGGAACTATAATTCACCCCTCCACTTT.

The table lists this clone with a count of one. The V call is TRBV2, the J call TRBJ1-5; TRBD1 aligns across 7 bases. The length of the CDR3 is 14 residues. V shed 11 bases, J shed 3 bases, and the junction held 10 bases outside the gene matches. CDR1 and CDR2 (germline): SNHLY, FYNNEI. The CDR3 is CASRGTGDNQPQHF. CDR3 nucleotide sequence: TGTGCCTCCCGCGGAACAGGGGACAATCAGCCCCAGCATTTT. Using reference TRBV2 and TRBJ1-5 for the parts outside the CDR3, the full variable domain is EPEVTQTPSHQVTQMGQEVILRCVPISNHLYFYWYRQILGQKVEFLVSFYNNEISEKSEIFDDQFSVERPDGSNFTLKIRSTKLEDSAMYFCASRGTGDNQPQHFGDGTRLSIL.

The chain has TRBV19 and TRBJ2-3; D might be TRBD1 (6 bases). There are 15 residues in the CDR3. V lost 6 bases, J lost 0 bases, and 13 bases lay in between. Germline V lookup: CDR1 LNHDA, CDR2 SQIVND (reference sequence). CDR3 sequence: CASRTGKGSTDTQYF. CDR3 coding DNA: TGTGCCAGTAGGACAGGAAAGGGTAGCACAGATACGCAGTATTTT.

The chain combines TRBV19 with TRBJ2-2, with D unresolved. The CDR3 loop spans 14 amino acids. Trimming removed 2 bases at V and 7 bases at J, with 11 bases between. Germline V lookup: CDR1 LNHDA, CDR2 SQIVND (reference sequence). The CDR3 is CASSIQELNGELFF. The DNA for the CDR3 is TGTGCCAGTAGTATACAGGAATTGAACGGGGAGCTGTTTTTT. Variable domain in full (rest from reference TRBV19 and TRBJ2-2): DGGITQSPKYLFRKEGQNVTLSCEQNLNHDAMYWYRQDPGQGLRLIYYSQIVNDFQKGDIAEGYSVSREKKESFPLTVTSAQKNPTAFYLCASSIQELNGELFFGEGSRLTVL.

The rearrangement joins TRBV5-5 to TRBJ2-5; possibly TRBD2 for D (6 bases). V was trimmed by 3 bases and J by 5 bases, leaving 20 bases between them. Germline CDR1 and CDR2: SGHKS and YYEKEE (reference sequence). The CDR3 length is 16 residues. CDR3 protein: CASSYQGGLRSETQYF. CDR3 coding DNA: TGTGCCAGCAGCTACCAGGGAGGTTTAAGGTCGGAGACCCAGTACTTC.

The chain links TRBV7-6 to TRBJ1-1, with 10 nucleotides matching TRBD1. Trimming at V came to 5 bases and at J to 8 bases, leaving 8 bases not matched to a gene. This CDR3 has 14 amino acids. Germline loops: CDR1 SGHVS, CDR2 FNYEAQ. The CDR3 here is CASSPRTGGVEAFF. Here the CDR3 DNA reads TGTGCCAGCAGCCCCCGGACAGGGGGGGTGGAAGCTTTCTTT.

The V gene is TRBV19, the J gene TRBJ2-5, with TRBD2 identical over 10 bases. The CDR3 sequence is 13 residues long. CDR1 is LNHDA, CDR2 SQIVND, per germline (reference sequence). V was clipped by 10 bases and J by 5 bases; unmatched bases: 7. In DNA, the CDR3 is TGTGCCACCAGCGGGGGGGCCGTGGAGACCCAGTACTTC. Translation gives CATSGGAVETQYF.

The rearrangement uses TRBV4-3 and TRBJ2-3, with D tentatively TRBD1 (6 bases). The CDR3 sequence is 14 residues long. Germline assignment: CDR1 LGHNA and CDR2 YSLEER. V lost 3 bases to trimming and J lost 3 bases, with 10 bases between them. CDR3 DNA sequence: TGCGCCAGCAGCCAGGCTACAGGGACAGATACGCAGTATTTT. This gives the protein CASSQATGTDTQYF.

Worth noting for this clone: The limits of the CDR3 on the DNA are not certain, so only TCRdb's listed CDR3 is given. This chain links TRBV27 with TRBJ1-2; the table's D gene call, TRBD1, was not cross checked with the DNA. The CDR3 has 13 amino acids, counting both end residues. Germline V gene lookup returns CDR1 MNHEY and CDR2 SMNVEV (reference sequence). The CDR3 protein is CASSFLAGDGYTF.

This chain uses TRBV5-4 with TRBJ2-2; maybe TRBD2 (6 bases). The CDR3 spans 15 residues. V lost 0 bases, J lost 5 bases, and 11 bases lay in between. The germline V gene encodes CDR1 SGHNT and CDR2 YYREEE (reference sequence). Here the CDR3 DNA reads TGTGCCAGCAGCTTGGAAGGGAGGAGAACCGGGGAGCTGTTTTTT. Translated: CASSLEGRRTGELFF.

This chain links TRBV5-8 with TRBJ2-3; the D gene is possibly TRBD2 (5 bases). From germline, CDR1 is SGHTS and CDR2 YDEGEE. V was shortened by 4 bases and J by 9 bases, with 12 bases between the two germline ends. The CDR3 contains 12 residues. The CDR3 loop is CASSRTSLTQYF. CDR3 DNA sequence: TGTGCCAGCAGCCGGACTTCCTTGACGCAGTATTTT.

The J gene is TRBJ1-3, the V gene TRBV5-1; tentative D call: TRBD1 (5 bases). V dropped 2 bases and J dropped 8 bases, with 14 bases sitting between them. The CDR3 spans 14 residues. Per the germline V gene, CDR1 is SGHRS and CDR2 is YFSETQ. The CDR3 reads CASSFGGVGDTIYF. As DNA, the CDR3 is TGCGCCAGCAGCTTCGGAGGGGTGGGCGACACCATATATTTT.

The CDR3 sequence is CAWSVIAGGKLFF. CDR3 sequence (DNA): TGTGCCTGGAGTGTAATTGCCGGGGGAAAACTGTTTTTT. This chain links TRBV30 with TRBJ1-4, with a possible D match to TRBD1 (5 bases). The CDR3 totals 13 residues. V gave up 0 bases and J gave up 10 bases, with 12 bases separating them. Germline V lookup: CDR1 GTSNPN, CDR2 SVGIG (reference sequence).

J is TRBJ2-1 and V is TRBV6-1; possible D gene TRBD1, 6 bases. This CDR3 contains 11 residues. Looked up from germline, CDR1 is MNHNS and CDR2 is SASEGT. Trimming removed 4 bases from V and 12 bases from J, with 10 bases in between. Here the CDR3 reads CASSGAQGQFF. CDR3 nucleotides: TGTGCCAGCAGTGGGGCACAGGGGCAGTTCTTC.

The rearrangement uses TRBV19 and TRBJ2-1; 11 nucleotides line up with TRBD2. This CDR3 is built from 14 residues. V lost 2 bases, J lost 10 bases, and 4 bases stayed unmatched. Germline assignment: CDR1 LNHDA and CDR2 SQIVND (reference sequence). CDR3 loop: CASSITSGRSEQFF. CDR3 DNA sequence: TGTGCCAGTAGTATAACTAGCGGGAGATCGGAGCAGTTCTTC.

The gene calls are TRBV7-9 and TRBJ2-7, with D perhaps TRBD1 (5 bases). This CDR3 spans 15 amino acids. Trimming stripped 5 bases from V and 0 bases from J, with 14 bases between. CDR1 SEHNR and CDR2 FQNEAQ come from the germline V gene (reference sequence). CDR3 residues: CASSPRSGSSYEQYF. CDR3 DNA: TGTGCCAGCAGCCCCCGGTCAGGGTCCTCCTACGAGCAGTACTTC.

J is TRBJ1-2 and V is TRBV19; tentative D call: TRBD1 (5 bases). The germline V and J ends were trimmed by 10 bases and 1 base, with 7 bases remaining between them. The CDR3 totals 11 residues. Germline assignment: CDR1 LNHDA and CDR2 SQIVND (reference sequence). CDR3 in DNA: TGTGCCACAGGGATTAACTATGGCTACACCTTC. The encoded protein is CATGINYGYTF.

The gene calls are TRBV5-1 and TRBJ1-2; unclear D gene. V gave up 0 bases and J gave up 2 bases, with 5 bases separating them. Germline lookup yields CDR1 SGHRS and CDR2 YFSETQ. This CDR3 spans 13 amino acids. The CDR3 DNA follows: TGCGCCAGCAGCTTGGGGGCGAACTATGGCTACACCTTC. Translation: CASSLGANYGYTF. Filled out from reference TRBV5-1 and TRBJ1-2, the complete variable domain reads KAGVTQTPRYLIKTRGQQVTLSCSPISGHRSVSWYQQTPGQGLQFLFEYFSETQRNKGNFPGRFSGRQFSNSRSEMNVSTLELGDSALYLCASSLGANYGYTFGSGTRLTVV.

This clone was observed a handful of times. CDR3 residues: CASSRGVSDQPQHF. CDR3 nucleotides: TGTGCCAGCAGCCGGGGGGTGTCGGATCAGCCCCAGCATTTT. The chain uses TRBV9 and TRBJ1-5; possibly TRBD1 for D (5 bases). The CDR3 length is 14 residues. The germline CDR1 and CDR2 sequences are SGDLS and YYNGEE. V was cut by 4 bases and J by 5 bases, with 13 bases left in between.

The V call is TRBV5-6, the J call TRBJ1-2, with D perhaps TRBD1 (5 bases). The CDR3 has 13 amino acids. CDR1 is SGHDT, CDR2 YYEEEE, per germline. Trimming shortened V by 7 bases and J by 1 base, and 11 bases separated the two germline ends. The DNA for the CDR3 is TGTGCCAGCCAGTCGACAGTTAACTATGGCTACACCTTC. Protein product: CASQSTVNYGYTF.

The J gene is TRBJ2-1, the V gene TRBV2; 12 positions match TRBD2. The length of the CDR3 is 12 residues. CDR1 is SNHLY and CDR2 is FYNNEI in the germline V gene. V lost 9 bases to trimming and J lost 9 bases; unmatched junction nucleotides: 3. This CDR3 reads CARTSGGGEQFF. Here the CDR3 DNA reads TGTGCCAGGACTAGCGGGGGTGGTGAGCAGTTCTTC. Together with reference TRBV2 and TRBJ2-1, the CDR3 gives the full variable domain: EPEVTQTPSHQVTQMGQEVILRCVPISNHLYFYWYRQILGQKVEFLVSFYNNEISEKSEIFDDQFSVERPDGSNFTLKIRSTKLEDSAMYFCARTSGGGEQFFGPGTRLTVL.

V and J are TRBV7-2 and TRBJ2-1; D is ambiguous. CDR1 and CDR2 (germline): SGHTA, FQGNSA. V was pared by 1 base and J by 0 bases, with 13 bases between. The CDR3 is 17 residues long. CDR3 coding DNA: TGTGCCAGCAGCTTAGTTGGGCGTCTCAGCTCCTACAATGAGCAGTTCTTC. Amino acids: CASSLVGRLSSYNEQFF.